The 24 T cell receptor beta chains below come from one sample, sequenced in a study of blood T cell repertoires in COVID-19. Sequenced by immunoSEQ multiplex PCR; TCRdb stores in-frame clones only, minus some. In the table there are approximately 470,000 clones, roughly nine tenths of which are singletons. The specimen was PBMCs or T cells enriched from blood (not recorded which). The receptors shown here come from a woman aged 18-29 years who had recovered from COVID-19.

The chain links TRBV2 to TRBJ2-3, with TRBD2 matching 14 bases. Trimming removed 9 bases from V and 4 bases from J; junction bases left unmatched: 3. This CDR3 spans 14 amino acids. Germline V gene sequence: CDR1 SNHLY, CDR2 FYNNEI. The CDR3 nucleotides read TGTGCCAGGAGACTAGCGGGGGGGCCAGATACGCAGTATTTT. Its translation is CARRLAGGPDTQYF.

This chain connects TRBV28 to TRBJ2-4, with a possible D match to TRBD1 (6 bases). The germline CDR1 and CDR2 sequences are MDHEN and SYDVKM. The CDR3 runs to 18 residues. Trimming pared 4 bases from V and 1 base from J, leaving 20 bases between. The CDR3 DNA reads as TGTGCCAGCAGTTCACAACCGAAAGGGGGTAGGGCCAAAAACATTCAGTACTTC. Encoded protein: CASSSQPKGGRAKNIQYF.

This chain connects TRBV14 to TRBJ1-1, with D perhaps TRBD1 (6 bases). With 2 bases removed from V and 8 bases from J, the gap between germline ends came to 18 bases. The CDR3 sequence is 15 residues long. Germline V CDR1 and CDR2: SGHDN, FVKESK. The CDR3 nucleotides are TGTGCCAGCAGCCAAAGGGGGGGGGCCCTTAGGGAAGCTTTCTTT. This encodes CASSQRGGALREAFF.

J is TRBJ1-2 and V is TRBV29-1; 9 nucleotides agree with TRBD1. Trimming took 0 bases from V and 5 from J; bases not matched to a gene: 10. CDR1 and CDR2 (germline): SQVTM, ANQGSEA. This CDR3 spans 16 amino acids. The CDR3 sequence: CSVEDLRMGQGYGYTF. The CDR3 DNA reads as TGCAGCGTTGAAGATCTGCGTATGGGACAGGGTTATGGCTACACCTTC.

This clone has just a few counts. The rearrangement uses TRBV19 and TRBJ1-5; perhaps TRBD1 as D (5 bases). CDR1 LNHDA and CDR2 SQIVND come from the germline V gene (reference sequence). V was pared by 3 bases and J by 6 bases, with 15 bases between. This CDR3 is 15 amino acids long. The CDR3: CASSMVEGAFQPQHF. The DNA for the CDR3 is TGTGCCAGTAGTATGGTGGAAGGGGCCTTTCAGCCCCAGCATTTT.

This chain connects TRBV27 to TRBJ2-1; possible D gene TRBD2, 7 bases. Per the germline V gene, CDR1 is MNHEY and CDR2 is SMNVEV (reference sequence). The length of the CDR3 is 13 residues. The V gene lost 8 bases and the J gene lost 5 bases, with 13 bases spanning the gap. Here the CDR3 reads CASGQRGHNEQFF. CDR3 DNA sequence: TGTGCCAGCGGACAGCGGGGACACAATGAGCAGTTCTTC.

This clone was recorded a few times. This chain uses TRBV28 with TRBJ1-3; D gene unclear. CDR1 and CDR2 (germline): MDHEN, SYDVKM. This CDR3 has 15 amino acids. The V gene lost 10 bases and the J gene lost 0 bases, with 16 bases spanning the gap. The CDR3 spells CATGEGLSSGNTIYF. DNA of the CDR3: TGTGCCACCGGGGAGGGCCTGAGCTCTGGAAACACCATATATTTT.

This chain connects TRBV4-1 to TRBJ2-1; 7 bases agree with TRBD1. V trimming: 4 bases; J trimming: 7 bases; junction bases outside the gene matches: 19. This CDR3 is built from 18 residues. The V gene's germline CDR1 is MGHRA and CDR2 YSYEKL. CDR3 sequence (DNA): TGCGCCAGCAGCCCCCCATATGAGGGACAGAATCCGAATAATGAGCAGTTCTTC. Translation: CASSPPYEGQNPNNEQFF.

The chain carries TRBV4-1 and TRBJ1-6; 7 bases fit TRBD1. V gave up 3 bases and J gave up 6 bases; unmatched junction bases: 8. This CDR3 is built from 16 residues. CDR1 is MGHRA, CDR2 YSYEKL, per germline. The CDR3 loop reads CASSHGRTGVNSPLHF. The CDR3 DNA is TGCGCCAGCAGCCACGGACGGACAGGCGTTAATTCACCCCTCCACTTT.

The chain couples TRBV5-5 to TRBJ2-2, with 7 bases fitting TRBD1. Trimming removed 0 bases from V and 0 bases from J; junction bases left unmatched: 8. The CDR3 totals 18 residues. CDR1 is SGHKS, CDR2 YYEKEE, per germline (reference sequence). CDR3 sequence: CASSLAYPTGANTGELFF. As DNA, the CDR3 is TGTGCCAGCAGCTTGGCTTACCCTACAGGGGCGAACACCGGGGAGCTGTTTTTT.

This rearrangement joins TRBV2 to TRBJ1-1, with 9 bases lining up with TRBD1. Germline V gives CDR1 SNHLY, CDR2 FYNNEI. CDR3 length: 13 residues. The junction had 1 base not matched to a gene; V was cut back by 6 bases and J by 2 bases. CDR3 protein: CASRDRGNTEAFF. DNA of the CDR3: TGTGCCAGCAGGGACAGGGGCAACACTGAAGCTTTCTTT.

V is TRBV19 and J is TRBJ1-5; the D is unclear. CDR1 and CDR2 (germline): LNHDA, SQIVND (reference sequence). The CDR3 contains 13 residues. The ends were cut back, 11 bases at V and 2 bases at J, with 13 bases in the middle. DNA of the CDR3: TGTGCCCGGCCGGGAATGGGCAATCAGCCCCAGCATTTT. This translates into CARPGMGNQPQHF.

In its sample, this clone was seen once. V gene TRBV9 combines with J gene TRBJ1-2; TRBD1 agrees at 7 bases. This CDR3 is 15 amino acids long. Trimming cost V 2 bases and J 0 bases; bases outside gene matches: 4. Looked up from germline, CDR1 is SGDLS and CDR2 is YYNGEE. The CDR3, as DNA: TGTGCCAGCAGCGTCCGGGACAGTCCTAACTATGGCTACACCTTC. It encodes CASSVRDSPNYGYTF.

This clone was detected many times. The chain has TRBV28 and TRBJ1-1, with 11 bases identical to TRBD1. This CDR3 comprises 13 residues. CDR1 is MDHEN, CDR2 SYDVKM, per germline. The V and J ends lost 10 bases and 5 bases, in that order; junction bases with no gene match: 6. For the CDR3, the DNA is TGTGCCACCAAGGACAGGGGGCGGACTGAAGCTTTCTTT. This encodes CATKDRGRTEAFF.

In this sample, this clone turned up once. A much larger clone differs from this one at a single base, so this may be a read error. Other DNA sequences within the sample encode an identical CDR3. The V call is TRBV5-1, the J call TRBJ2-7; possibly TRBD1 for D (6 bases). Trimming took off 0 bases at V and 7 bases at J, with 11 bases between the two ends. Germline CDR1 reads SGHRS; CDR2 reads YFSETQ. This CDR3 is 13 amino acids long. The CDR3, as DNA: TGCGCCAGCAGCTTGGTACAGGGACGGGAGCAGTACTTC. This encodes CASSLVQGREQYF.

The J gene is TRBJ1-5, the V gene TRBV28, with TRBD1 as a possible D gene (6 bases). Trimming removed 6 bases from V and 5 bases from J, with 20 bases in between. Per germline, CDR1 MDHEN and CDR2 SYDVKM. This CDR3 has 16 residues. The CDR3 nucleotides read TGTGCCAGCAGCTACGCCTCCAGGGGATGGGATCAGCCCCAGCATTTT. Residues: CASSYASRGWDQPQHF. The variable domain in full, with the rest retrieved from reference TRBV28 and TRBJ1-5, is DVKVTQSSRYLVKRTGEKVFLECVQDMDHENMFWYRQDPGLGLRLIYFSYDVKMKEKGDIPEGYSVSREKKERFSLILESASTNQTSMYLCASSYASRGWDQPQHFGDGTRLSIL.

V and J are TRBV5-1 and TRBJ2-1; TRBD2 is a possible D gene (7 bases). The CDR3 is 15 amino acids. Between the trimmed V and J ends, which lost 1 base and 3 bases, there was a span of 11 bases. Per germline, CDR1 SGHRS and CDR2 YFSETQ. The CDR3 sequence: CASSLRGAYYNEQFF. CDR3 DNA: TGCGCCAGCAGCTTGCGGGGGGCATACTACAATGAGCAGTTCTTC.

J is TRBJ1-2 and V is TRBV20-1; perhaps TRBD1 as D (5 bases). Germline V gives CDR1 DFQATT, CDR2 SNEGSKA (reference sequence). Trimming removed 3 bases from V and 5 bases from J, with 19 bases in between. The CDR3 contains 15 residues. CDR3 coding DNA: TGCAGTGCTAGTTCTTGGGGCGACCCCCTGTATGGCTACACCTTC. It specifies CSASSWGDPLYGYTF.

This chain joins TRBV30 and TRBJ2-3; no reliable D call. The V gene's germline CDR1 is GTSNPN and CDR2 SVGIG (reference sequence). The CDR3 is 12 residues long. V shed 4 bases and J shed 4 bases, with 9 bases lying between them. CDR3 sequence: CAWTPLPDTQYF. The CDR3 DNA is TGTGCCTGGACCCCTCTACCAGATACGCAGTATTTT.

The chain employs TRBV4-2 and TRBJ2-7; maybe TRBD2 (6 bases). CDR1 is LGHNA and CDR2 is YNFKEQ in the germline V gene. This CDR3 spans 17 amino acids. The V gene lost 0 bases and the J gene lost 0 bases, with 15 bases spanning the gap. The CDR3 loop reads CASSQETGADYSYEQYF. For the CDR3, the DNA is TGTGCCAGCAGCCAAGAGACCGGAGCGGACTACTCCTACGAGCAGTACTTC.

The rearrangement uses TRBV10-2 and TRBJ1-4; 9 bases agree with TRBD1. The CDR3 is 16 amino acids. With 0 bases clipped from V and 5 bases from J, the junction kept 4 bases outside the gene matches. CDR1 and CDR2 from the germline V gene are WSHSY and SAAADI. CDR3 protein: CASSESSGTGNEKLFF. The CDR3 DNA reads as TGCGCCAGCAGTGAGTCTTCAGGGACAGGGAATGAAAAACTGTTTTTT.

The chain recombines TRBV11-2 with TRBJ2-7, with TRBD2 as a possible D gene (6 bases). V lost 0 bases and J lost 1, with 13 bases in between. Germline CDR1 SGHAT, CDR2 FQNNGV. CDR3 length: 16 amino acids. In nucleotides, the CDR3 is TGTGCCAGCAGCTTAGAAGGTACGGGGGAGTCCTACGAGCAGTACTTC. This encodes CASSLEGTGESYEQYF.

This chain uses TRBV5-5 with TRBJ1-5; the D is unclear. Per the germline V gene, CDR1 is SGHKS and CDR2 is YYEKEE (reference sequence). The CDR3 has 14 amino acids. V lost 0 bases and J 4 bases, leaving 8 bases between the germline ends. As DNA, the CDR3 is TGTGCCAGCAGCTTGGCTTATACTAATCAGCCCCAGCATTTT. It encodes CASSLAYTNQPQHF.

This chain uses TRBV7-8 with TRBJ2-1, with TRBD1 as a possible D gene (8 bases). Trimming removed 4 bases from V and 8 bases from J, with 18 bases in between. This CDR3 region has 15 residues. Germline V gene sequence: CDR1 SGHVS, CDR2 FQNEAQ. CDR3 residues: CASSSRQGRGDEQFF. For the CDR3, the DNA is TGTGCCAGCAGCTCCAGACAGGGGAGGGGGGATGAGCAGTTCTTC.